This TCR beta chain was identified during a study of blood T cell repertoires in COVID-19. Study-wide context: There were acute and convalescent COVID-19 samples, and they came from the United States, Italy and Spain. T cells, B-cell-depleted T cells, or PBMCs provided the cDNA or gDNA that served as material.

The germline V and J ends were trimmed by 7 bases and 7 bases, with 14 bases remaining between them. Germline CDR1 KGHDR, CDR2 SFDVKD. The CDR3 spans 13 residues. Assay: immunoSEQ multiplex PCR; the TCRdb copy retains only in-frame clones and omits some. The sample includes more than 95,000 clones, more than 85% of them seen just once. Sample: peripheral blood. The chain employs TRBV24-1 and TRBJ2-3, with D tentatively TRBD1 (6 bases). This TCR came from a human donor in a cohort sampled during active COVID-19. The DNA of the CDR3 is TGTGCCACCAGCCTCCCAGGGGATAATACGCAGTATTTT. Protein product: CATSLPGDNTQYF.